The clone carrying this TCR beta chain was counted between two and nine times. Its antigen remains unknown. Germline V gene lookup returns CDR1 SEHNR and CDR2 FQNEAQ (reference sequence). The trim removed 4 bases at V and 2 bases at J, leaving 5 bases unmatched. The CDR3 totals 15 residues. This sample was taken from a study of beta chain features in type 1 diabetes. Isolated RNA was reverse transcribed in full, so expressed TCRB transcripts were sequenced. Libraries were prepared by immunoSEQ multiplex PCR; TCRdb keeps only in-frame clonotypes and omits some of them. The sample has some 250,000 clones, approximately 15% seen once; the top ten hold approximately 0.018%. Study findings and constraints: The naive, central memory and Treg TCRB repertoires showed an apparent similarity that was greater among patients than among healthy donors. Moderately but significantly shorter TCRB CDR3s were found in Type 1 diabetes patients in all four CD4+ subsets.

This TCR derives from a man aged 30 to 39 with type 1 diabetes. Sequenced: naive CD4+ T cells from blood. The chain joins TRBV7-9 to TRBJ2-7; 10 nucleotides match TRBD1. The CDR3 sequence: CASSYDRGPPYEQYF. As DNA, the CDR3 is TGTGCCAGCAGCTACGACAGGGGGCCACCCTACGAGCAGTACTTC. The full variable domain, completed using reference TRBV7-9 and TRBJ2-7, is DTGVSQNPRHKITKRGQNVTFRCDPISEHNRLYWYRQTLGQGPEFLTYFQNEAQLEKSRLLSDRFSAERPKGSFSTLEIQRTEQGDSAMYLCASSYDRGPPYEQYFGPGTRLTVT.